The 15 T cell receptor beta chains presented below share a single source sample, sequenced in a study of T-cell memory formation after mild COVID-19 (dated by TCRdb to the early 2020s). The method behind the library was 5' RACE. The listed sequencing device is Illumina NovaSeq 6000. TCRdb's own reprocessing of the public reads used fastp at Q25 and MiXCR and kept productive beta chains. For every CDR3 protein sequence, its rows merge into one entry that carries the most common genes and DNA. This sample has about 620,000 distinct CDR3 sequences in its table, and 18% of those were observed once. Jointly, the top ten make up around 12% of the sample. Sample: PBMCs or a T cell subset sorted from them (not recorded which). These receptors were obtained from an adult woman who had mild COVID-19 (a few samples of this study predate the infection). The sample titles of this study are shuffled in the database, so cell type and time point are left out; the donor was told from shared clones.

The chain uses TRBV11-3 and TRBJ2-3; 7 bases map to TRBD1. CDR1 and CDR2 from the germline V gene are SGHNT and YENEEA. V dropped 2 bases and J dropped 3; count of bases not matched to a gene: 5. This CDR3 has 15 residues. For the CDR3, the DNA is TGTGCCAGCAGCTTAAAGGGGGCGCTGACAGATACGCAGTATTTT. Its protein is CASSLKGALTDTQYF.

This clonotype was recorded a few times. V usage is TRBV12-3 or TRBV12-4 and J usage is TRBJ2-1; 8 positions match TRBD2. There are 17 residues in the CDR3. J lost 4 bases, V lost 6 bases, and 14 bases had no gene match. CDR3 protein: CASSPGVAGIGYNEQFF. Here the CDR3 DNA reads TGTGCCAGCAGCCCGGGGGTAGCGGGAATAGGTTACAATGAGCAGTTCTTC.

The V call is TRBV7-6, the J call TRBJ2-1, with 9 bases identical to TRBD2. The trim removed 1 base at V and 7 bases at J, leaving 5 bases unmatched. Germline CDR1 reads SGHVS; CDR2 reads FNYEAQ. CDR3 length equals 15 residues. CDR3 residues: CASSLVRGGANEQFF. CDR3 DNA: TGTGCCAGCAGCTTAGTACGCGGGGGGGCGAATGAGCAGTTCTTC.

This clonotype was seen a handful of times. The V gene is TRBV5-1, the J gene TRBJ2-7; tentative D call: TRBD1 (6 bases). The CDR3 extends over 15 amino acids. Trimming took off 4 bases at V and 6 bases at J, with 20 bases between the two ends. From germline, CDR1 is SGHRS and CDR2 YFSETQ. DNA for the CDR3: TGCGCCAGCAGCACCATTGGGACCCAAGGGGGCGAGCAGTACTTC. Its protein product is CASSTIGTQGGEQYF.

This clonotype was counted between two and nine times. Written as DNA, the CDR3 is TGCAGTGCTATGAAGGCCTACGAGCAGTACTTC. Protein sequence: CSAMKAYEQYF. The chain is built from TRBV20-1 and TRBJ2-7; no firm D call. Per the germline V gene, CDR1 is DFQATT and CDR2 is SNEGSKA (reference sequence). Trimming pared 4 bases from V and 2 bases from J, leaving 6 bases between. This CDR3 is 11 amino acids long.

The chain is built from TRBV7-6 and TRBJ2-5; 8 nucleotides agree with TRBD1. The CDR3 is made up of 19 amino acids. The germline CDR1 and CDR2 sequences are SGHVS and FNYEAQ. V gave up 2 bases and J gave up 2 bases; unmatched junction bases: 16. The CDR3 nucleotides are TGTGCCAGCAGCTTATTTATCAGGGGGCGTATCAGGGATCAAGAGACCCAGTACTTC. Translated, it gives CASSLFIRGRIRDQETQYF.

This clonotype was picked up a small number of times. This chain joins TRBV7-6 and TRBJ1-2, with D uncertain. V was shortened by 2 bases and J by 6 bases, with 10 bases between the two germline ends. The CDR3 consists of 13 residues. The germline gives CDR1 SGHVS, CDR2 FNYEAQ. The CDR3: CASSLNAANGYTF. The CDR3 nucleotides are TGTGCCAGCAGCTTAAATGCGGCCAATGGCTACACCTTC. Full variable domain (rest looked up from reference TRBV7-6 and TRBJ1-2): GAGVSQSPRYKVTKRGQDVALRCDPISGHVSLYWYRQALGQGPEFLTYFNYEAQQDKSGLPNDRFSAERPEGSISTLTIQRTEQRDSAMYRCASSLNAANGYTFGSGTRLTVV.

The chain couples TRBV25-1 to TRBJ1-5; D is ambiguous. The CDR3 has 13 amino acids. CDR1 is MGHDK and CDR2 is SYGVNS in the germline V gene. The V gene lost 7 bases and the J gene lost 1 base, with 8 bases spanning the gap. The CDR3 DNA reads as TGTGCCAGCAAAGGACCAAGCAATCAGCCCCAGCATTTT. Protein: CASKGPSNQPQHF. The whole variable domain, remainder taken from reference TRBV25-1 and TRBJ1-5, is EADIYQTPRYLVIGTGKKITLECSQTMGHDKMYWYQQDPGMELHLIHYSYGVNSTEKGDLSSESTVSRIRTEHFPLTLESARPSHTSQYLCASKGPSNQPQHFGDGTRLSIL.

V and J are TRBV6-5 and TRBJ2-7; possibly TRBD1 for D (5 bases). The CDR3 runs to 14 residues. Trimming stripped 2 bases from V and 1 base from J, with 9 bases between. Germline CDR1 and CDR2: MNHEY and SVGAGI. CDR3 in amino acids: CASSYGHLSYEQYF. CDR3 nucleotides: TGTGCCAGCAGTTACGGACATCTATCCTACGAGCAGTACTTC.

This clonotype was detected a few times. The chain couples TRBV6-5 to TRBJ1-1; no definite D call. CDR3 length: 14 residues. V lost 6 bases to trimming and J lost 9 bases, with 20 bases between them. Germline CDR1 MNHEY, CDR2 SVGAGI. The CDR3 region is CASRQLTPGSKAFF. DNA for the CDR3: TGTGCCAGCAGACAACTTACTCCGGGCAGTAAAGCTTTCTTT.

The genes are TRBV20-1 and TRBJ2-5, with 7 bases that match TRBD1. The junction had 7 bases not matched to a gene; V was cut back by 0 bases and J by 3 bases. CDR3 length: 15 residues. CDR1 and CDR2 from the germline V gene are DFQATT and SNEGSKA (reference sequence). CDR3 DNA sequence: TGCAGTGCTAGAGATCCCGGGACAGCAGAAGAGACCCAGTACTTC. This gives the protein CSARDPGTAEETQYF.

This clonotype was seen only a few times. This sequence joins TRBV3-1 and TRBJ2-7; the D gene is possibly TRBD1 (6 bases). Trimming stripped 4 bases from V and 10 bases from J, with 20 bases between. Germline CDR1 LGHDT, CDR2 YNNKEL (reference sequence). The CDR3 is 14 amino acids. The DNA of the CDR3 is TGTGCCAGCAGCCTCCCGGACAGTGGACAAAAACAGTACTTC. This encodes CASSLPDSGQKQYF.

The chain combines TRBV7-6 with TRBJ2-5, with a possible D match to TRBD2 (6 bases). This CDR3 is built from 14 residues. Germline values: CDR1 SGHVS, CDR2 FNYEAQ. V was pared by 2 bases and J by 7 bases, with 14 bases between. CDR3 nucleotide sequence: TGTGCCAGCAGCTTACCGGGACCCGGGGGGACCCAGTACTTC. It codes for CASSLPGPGGTQYF. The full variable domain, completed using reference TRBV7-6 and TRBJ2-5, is GAGVSQSPRYKVTKRGQDVALRCDPISGHVSLYWYRQALGQGPEFLTYFNYEAQQDKSGLPNDRFSAERPEGSISTLTIQRTEQRDSAMYRCASSLPGPGGTQYFGPGTRLLVL.

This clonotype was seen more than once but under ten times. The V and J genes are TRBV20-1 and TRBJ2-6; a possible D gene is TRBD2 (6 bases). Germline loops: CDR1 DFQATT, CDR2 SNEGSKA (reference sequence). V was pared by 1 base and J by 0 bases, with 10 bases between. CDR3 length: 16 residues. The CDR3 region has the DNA TGCAGTGCTAGAGGGGCGGGGAGCTCTGGGGCCAACGTCCTGACTTTC. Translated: CSARGAGSSGANVLTF.

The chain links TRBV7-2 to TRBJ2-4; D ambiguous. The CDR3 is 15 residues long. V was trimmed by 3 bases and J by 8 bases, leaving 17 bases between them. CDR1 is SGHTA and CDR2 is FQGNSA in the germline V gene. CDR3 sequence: CASSFKTGPVDIQYF. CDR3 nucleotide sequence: TGTGCCAGCAGCTTTAAGACCGGGCCGGTTGACATTCAGTACTTC.